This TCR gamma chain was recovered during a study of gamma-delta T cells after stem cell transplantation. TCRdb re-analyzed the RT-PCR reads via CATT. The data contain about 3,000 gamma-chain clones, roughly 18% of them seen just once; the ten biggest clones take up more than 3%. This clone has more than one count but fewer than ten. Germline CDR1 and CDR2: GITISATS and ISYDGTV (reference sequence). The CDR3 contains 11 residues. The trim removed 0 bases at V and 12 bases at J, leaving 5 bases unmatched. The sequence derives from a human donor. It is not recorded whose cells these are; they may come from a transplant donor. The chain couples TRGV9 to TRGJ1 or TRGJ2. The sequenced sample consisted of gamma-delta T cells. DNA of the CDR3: TGTGCCTTGTGGGAGGTGCGGGGGAAACTCTTT. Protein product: CALWEVRGKLF.